Listed below are T cell receptor beta chains from one sample, sequenced in a study of molecular identifiers for immune sequencing clone quantification. TCRdb re-called the PCR reads through MiXCR, storing one row per CDR3 protein. The sample holds under 600,000 distinct CDR3 sequences; roughly a fifth are singletons and the top ten take approximately 0.84%. The source material was naive CD8+ T cells from blood, with Jurkat cell RNA spiked in. Receptors originate from a human donor in good health. Some libraries in this study had Jurkat cell RNA spiked in. CDR3s include the opening cysteine and the closing phenylalanine or tryptophan. Fields, in order: clone size, D gene, V gene, J gene, CDR3 DNA, CDR3 protein. D genes are given only for firm matches. The size entry is marked missing in some rows and otherwise reads once, few, many or a size class.

>-|TRBD2|TRBV4-3|TRBJ2-3
TGCGCCAGCAGCCCGGGGACTAGCGGGAGTGATACGCAGTATTTT
CASSPGTSGSDTQYF
>-|TRBD2|TRBV12-3/TRBV12-4|TRBJ2-4
TGTGCCAGCAGTCAAATAGCGGGAGGGGAGAGAAACATTCAGTACTTC
CASSQIAGGERNIQYF
>few|TRBD2|TRBV27|TRBJ2-7
TGTGCCAGCAGTTCCCGGAGGACTAGCGGGAGGCAATTTTACGAGCAGTACTTC
CASSSRRTSGRQFYEQYF
>-|-|TRBV7-9|TRBJ1-4
TGTGCCAGCAGCCCGGACACTTCAACTAATGAAAAACTGTTTTTT
CASSPDTSTNEKLFF
>many|-|TRBV7-2|TRBJ2-3
TGTGCCAGCAGCTTAGGAAGTGCGCGGGGTCCTAGCACAGATACGCAGTATTTT
CASSLGSARGPSTDTQYF
>many|TRBD2|TRBV6-1|TRBJ2-3
TGTGCCAGCAGTGCCCGACTAGCTCTAGGTGGAACAGATACGCAGTATTTT
CASSARLALGGTDTQYF
>few|-|TRBV2|TRBJ2-5
TGTGCCAGCAGTGAAAGTCCTAATTCCGAGACCCAGTACTTC
CASSESPNSETQYF
>many|TRBD2|TRBV7-6|TRBJ2-5
TGTGCCAGCAGCTTATTCGAAGCGGGAGGGTCATGGACCCAGTACTTC
CASSLFEAGGSWTQYF
>many|-|TRBV7-9|TRBJ1-1
TGTGCCAGCAGCTCCGGGGGGGGTGGGAACACTGAAGCTTTCTTT
CASSSGGGGNTEAFF
>few|-|TRBV27|TRBJ1-5
TGTGCCAGCAGTTTTTTGGGAAATAGCAATCAGCCCCAGCATTTT
CASSFLGNSNQPQHF
>-|-|TRBV27|TRBJ2-7
TGTGCCAGCAGTTTATACAACAACAACTACGAGCAGTACTTC
CASSLYNNNYEQYF
>many|-|TRBV9|TRBJ1-1
TGTGCCAGCAGCGATGACACAATGAACACTGAAGCTTTCTTT
CASSDDTMNTEAFF
>many|-|TRBV4-3|TRBJ1-2
TGCGCCAGCAGCCAGGGACGCGGCTATGGCTACACCTTC
CASSQGRGYGYTF
>many|-|TRBV9|TRBJ2-5
TGTGCCAGCAGCGTACCCCGGCAGGGTTTGTACTTC
CASSVPRQGLYF
>few|-|TRBV3-1|TRBJ2-1
TGTGCCAGCAGCCAAGAAGGGGGGGCTGGTGAGCAGTTCTTC
CASSQEGGAGEQFF
>-|-|TRBV30|TRBJ2-1
TGTGCCTGGACCCCGACAAGTTACACCTACAATGAGCAGTTCTTC
CAWTPTSYTYNEQFF
>few|-|TRBV9|TRBJ2-2
TGTGCCAGCAGCGTAGCCTCTAGCTTCACCGGGGAGCTGTTTTTT
CASSVASSFTGELFF
>few|-|TRBV7-9|TRBJ1-4
TGTGCCAGCAGATCCTCCCTCCTTAGGGGTGGTGGTGAAAAACTGTTTTTT
CASRSSLLRGGGEKLFF
>many|-|TRBV7-9|TRBJ2-3
TGTGCCAGCAGCTCCCCTCGAGGGGGATCGACAGATACGCAGTATTTT
CASSSPRGGSTDTQYF